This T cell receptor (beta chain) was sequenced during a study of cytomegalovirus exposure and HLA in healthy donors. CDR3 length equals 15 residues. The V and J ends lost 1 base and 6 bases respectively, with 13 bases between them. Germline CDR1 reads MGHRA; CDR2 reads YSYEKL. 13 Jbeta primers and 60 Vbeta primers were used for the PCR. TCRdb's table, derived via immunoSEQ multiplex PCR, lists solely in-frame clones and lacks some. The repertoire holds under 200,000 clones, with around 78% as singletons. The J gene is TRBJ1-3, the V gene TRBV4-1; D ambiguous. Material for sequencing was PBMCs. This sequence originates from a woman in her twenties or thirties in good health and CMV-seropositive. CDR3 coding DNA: TGCGCCAGCAGCCAAGTCGGCGGGGTTTTAAACACCATATATTTT. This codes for CASSQVGGVLNTIYF.